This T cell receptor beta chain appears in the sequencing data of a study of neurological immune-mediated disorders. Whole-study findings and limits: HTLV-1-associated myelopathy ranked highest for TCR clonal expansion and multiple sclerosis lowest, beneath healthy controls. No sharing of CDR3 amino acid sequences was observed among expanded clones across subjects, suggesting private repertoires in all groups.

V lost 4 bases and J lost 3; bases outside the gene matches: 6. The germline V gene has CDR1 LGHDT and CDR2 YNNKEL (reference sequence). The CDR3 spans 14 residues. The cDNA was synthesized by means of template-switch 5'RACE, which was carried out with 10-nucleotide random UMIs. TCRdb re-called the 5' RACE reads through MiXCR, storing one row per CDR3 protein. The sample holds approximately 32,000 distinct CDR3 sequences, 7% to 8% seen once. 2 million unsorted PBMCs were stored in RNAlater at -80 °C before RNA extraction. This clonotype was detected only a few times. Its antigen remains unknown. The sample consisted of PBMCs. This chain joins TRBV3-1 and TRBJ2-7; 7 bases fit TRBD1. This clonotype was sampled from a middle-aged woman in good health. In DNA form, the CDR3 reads TGTGCCAGCAGCCTGCTGTCAGGGGGCTACGAGCAGTACTTC. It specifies CASSLLSGGYEQYF.